This TCR beta chain was recorded in a study of blood T cell repertoires in COVID-19. The junction had 8 bases not matched to a gene; V was cut back by 3 bases and J by 0 bases. Germline assignment: CDR1 SGDLS and CDR2 YYNGEE. The CDR3 extends over 18 amino acids. The repertoire was sequenced with immunoSEQ multiplex PCR; TCRdb's copy has only in-frame clones and lacks some. This table holds 250,000 to 350,000 clones, 80% to 95% found once. It was during active infection that Seattle patients were enrolled and then longitudinally followed. The TCR was taken from a woman aged 25 to 45 with COVID-19, enrolled during active disease. The genes are TRBV9 and TRBJ2-6, with 8 nucleotides matching TRBD1. Material for sequencing was peripheral blood. The CDR3 DNA sequence: TGTGCCAGCAGCGCAGTTCGGGACAGGAGCTCTGGGGCCAACGTCCTGACTTTC. It specifies CASSAVRDRSSGANVLTF.